This TCR beta chain was profiled in a study of blood T cell repertoires in COVID-19. On the study more broadly: Sources were T cells, B-cell-depleted T cells, or PBMCs; the material itself was cDNA or gDNA.

The V gene end was trimmed by 1 base and the J gene end by 2 bases; junction bases not matched to a gene: 1. The CDR3 has 15 residues. The germline V gene encodes CDR1 SEHNR and CDR2 FQNEAQ (reference sequence). Methods used by the authors: Estimation of nucleated cell counts relied on the amplification of reference gene primers. Profiling relied on immunoSEQ multiplex PCR, and the TCRdb table lists in-frame clones only, not all of them. That table furnishes V, J and clone size, whereas the DNA furnished D and trimming. The sample shows a few hundred thousand clones, 87% of them seen only once. Material for sequencing was PBMCs or T cells enriched from blood (not recorded which). The chain employs TRBV7-9 and TRBJ2-1; 8 positions agree with TRBD2. The sequence was collected from a man aged 25-40 years in a cohort exposed to, infected with or recovered from COVID-19 (not recorded which). This chain's CDR3 is CASSLGSGTYNEQFF. The CDR3 DNA follows: TGTGCCAGCAGCTTAGGTAGCGGGACCTACAATGAGCAGTTCTTC.